What follows is one T cell receptor (beta chain) and its context. This specimen comes from a study of T cells in lung cancer brain metastases. TCRdb keeps only in-frame clones here, not all; method: immunoSEQ multiplex PCR. The table includes about 3,500 clones, about 86% detected once. Sequences were obtained from tumor tissue from the primary lung tumor. The TCR originated in a woman between 50 and 59 years old with non-small cell lung cancer.

The CDR3 sequence: CASSRTGAHEQYF. CDR3 nucleotides: TGTGCCAGCAGTCGGACAGGGGCTCACGAGCAGTACTTC. The V and J genes are TRBV7-8 and TRBJ2-7, with 9 bases that match TRBD1. With V trimmed by 6 bases and J by 5 bases, 5 bases remained unmatched. Germline values: CDR1 SGHVS, CDR2 FQNEAQ. CDR3 length: 13 residues.